These 17 T cell receptor beta chains came from one sample sequenced in a study of vaccination and CD4 T cells after COVID-19. No antigen has been identified for these receptors. Cultured CD4+ T-cell DNA underwent Oncomine TCR Beta short-read sequencing. Each CDR3 protein is one row after TCRdb ran MiXCR on the PCR reads. The sample yields nearly 25,000 distinct CDR3 sequences, about 30% seen once. Time point given: late sampling 161 to 241 days after vaccination in a few convalescent patients. Treatment noted: roughly ten-day PBMC culture with coronavirus spike peptide pools or control peptides (ViraFEST assay). Specimen: CD4+ T cells from blood, cultured in vitro, collected about 7 months after SARS-CoV-2 vaccination. Source of these receptors: a human donor who had recovered from COVID-19.

This clonotype was seen a handful of times. The chain carries TRBV24-1 and TRBJ2-1, with D unclear. Germline-derived CDR1 and CDR2 are KGHDR and SFDVKD. CDR3 length: 13 residues. With 6 bases removed from V and 6 bases from J, the gap between germline ends came to 11 bases. CDR3 loop: CATSRPNSNEQFF. DNA for the CDR3: TGTGCCACCAGTCGGCCGAACAGCAATGAGCAGTTCTTC.

This clonotype is medium-sized by share. The V and J genes are TRBV7-9 and TRBJ1-2, with D possibly TRBD1 on 6 matching bases. Germline CDR1 reads SEHNR; CDR2 reads FQNEAQ (reference sequence). The CDR3 is made up of 15 amino acids. The V gene lost 4 bases and the J gene lost 5 bases, with 17 bases spanning the gap. The DNA for the CDR3 is TGTGCCAGCAGCTGGGGAGGCAGGGACAATTATGGCTACACCTTC. It codes for CASSWGGRDNYGYTF.

This clonotype was seen more than once but under ten times. The rearrangement links TRBV7-9 to TRBJ2-1, with D possibly TRBD2 on 5 matching bases. The CDR3 loop spans 14 amino acids. Deletions cut 3 bases from V and 8 bases from J, with 14 bases between. Germline lookup yields CDR1 SEHNR and CDR2 FQNEAQ (reference sequence). The CDR3 bases are TGTGCCAGCAGCTTGGAAGTAGCGTCCCATGAGCAGTTCTTC. It codes for CASSLEVASHEQFF.

This clonotype was detected only a few times. CDR3 region: CSAPDRGSGSYGYTF. The CDR3 DNA reads as TGCAGTGCCCCGGACAGGGGAAGCGGGTCCTATGGCTACACCTTC. The chain employs TRBV20-1 and TRBJ1-2; 9 positions match TRBD1. CDR3 length: 15 amino acids. The trim removed 6 bases at V and 4 bases at J, leaving 12 bases unmatched. The germline gives CDR1 DFQATT, CDR2 SNEGSKA (reference sequence).

This clonotype has a handful of counts. V usage is TRBV6-1 and J usage is TRBJ1-1, with 8 positions matching TRBD1. The CDR3 contains 13 residues. Trimming at V came to 6 bases and at J to 4 bases, leaving 4 bases not matched to a gene. Germline V gene sequence: CDR1 MNHNS, CDR2 SASEGT. CDR3: CASRTGAGTEAFF. CDR3 coding DNA: TGTGCCAGCAGGACAGGGGCCGGCACTGAAGCTTTCTTT.

Here the CDR3 reads CSVEDPPYGYTF. CDR3 coding DNA: TGCAGCGTTGAAGATCCGCCCTATGGCTACACCTTC. The V gene is TRBV29-1, the J gene TRBJ1-2; D gene ambiguous. The germline gives CDR1 SQVTM, CDR2 ANQGSEA. With 0 bases removed from V and 4 bases from J, the gap between germline ends came to 6 bases. This CDR3 spans 12 amino acids.

The chain combines TRBV5-6 with TRBJ1-2; D possibly corresponds to TRBD1 (5 bases). This CDR3 has 15 amino acids. Germline CDR1 and CDR2: SGHDT and YYEEEE. The ends were cut back, 6 bases at V and 4 bases at J, with 19 bases in the middle. CDR3 sequence reads: CASTAPRVGGYGYTF. CDR3 coding DNA: TGTGCCAGCACCGCTCCCAGGGTCGGTGGCTATGGCTACACCTTC. Filled out from reference TRBV5-6 and TRBJ1-2, the complete variable domain reads DAGVTQSPTHLIKTRGQQVTLRCSPKSGHDTVSWYQQALGQGPQFIFQYYEEEERQRGNFPDRFSGHQFPNYSSELNVNALLLGDSALYLCASTAPRVGGYGYTFGSGTRLTVV.

The chain has TRBV4-2 and TRBJ2-7; 9 nucleotides match TRBD2. This CDR3 spans 16 amino acids. J was trimmed by 6 bases and V by 0 bases; bases with no gene match: 9. Looked up from germline, CDR1 is LGHNA and CDR2 is YNFKEQ. The CDR3 region is CASSQDWGGTSPEQYF. The CDR3 nucleotides are TGTGCCAGCAGCCAAGACTGGGGTGGGACTAGCCCCGAGCAGTACTTC.

The V gene is TRBV11-1, the J gene TRBJ1-1; 7 positions match TRBD1. This CDR3 has 12 amino acids. After removal of 6 bases from V and 6 bases from J, the junction contained 4 bases not matched to a gene. Germline assignment: CDR1 SGHAT and CDR2 FQDESV (reference sequence). The CDR3 nucleotides are TGTGCCAGCAGACGGGACAGCCCTGAAGCTTTCTTT. Its protein product is CASRRDSPEAFF.

This clonotype came up a few times. The V and J genes are TRBV20-1 and TRBJ2-7; D perhaps matches TRBD2 (5 bases). The CDR3 runs 15 residues. Germline CDR1 and CDR2: DFQATT and SNEGSKA (reference sequence). Trimming stripped 0 bases from V and 0 bases from J, with 12 bases between. The CDR3 is CSARDSRAVSYEQYF. CDR3 coding DNA: TGCAGTGCTAGAGATTCGCGGGCTGTCTCCTACGAGCAGTACTTC.

This sequence joins TRBV29-1 and TRBJ2-3; 10 bases match TRBD2. The CDR3 consists of 14 residues. With 4 bases clipped from V and 3 bases from J, the junction kept 4 bases outside the gene matches. From germline, CDR1 is SQVTM and CDR2 ANQGSEA. The CDR3 nucleotides read TGCAGCGTTGTAAGCGGGAGGGAAACAGATACGCAGTATTTT. Amino acid sequence: CSVVSGRETDTQYF.

This clonotype is categorized as medium-sized (0.01 to 0.1%). The chain links TRBV7-2 to TRBJ1-2; no clear D gene. The CDR3 runs 14 residues. The ends were cut back, 2 bases at V and 1 base at J, with 8 bases in the middle. In germline, CDR1 is SGHTA, CDR2 FQGNSA. The CDR3 region is CASSLTDLNYGYTF. CDR3 sequence (DNA): TGTGCCAGCAGCTTAACCGATCTTAACTATGGCTACACCTTC.

This clonotype counts as large. V and J are TRBV6-5 and TRBJ1-2, with D uncertain. Germline V lookup: CDR1 MNHEY, CDR2 SVGAGI. Trimming stripped 2 bases from V and 6 bases from J, with 10 bases between. This CDR3 comprises 13 residues. CDR3 in amino acids: CASSYNWVDGYTF. CDR3 DNA: TGTGCCAGCAGTTACAATTGGGTGGATGGCTACACCTTC.

The genes are TRBV19 and TRBJ1-1, with 7 bases fitting TRBD1. V was clipped by 3 bases and J by 12 bases; unmatched bases: 7. CDR1 is LNHDA and CDR2 is SQIVND in the germline V gene (reference sequence). The CDR3 is made up of 12 amino acids. CDR3 bases: TGTGCCAGTAGTATTGGGAACAGGGGTCCTTTCTTT. Translating gives CASSIGNRGPFF.

This chain links TRBV20-1 with TRBJ2-3; D is unresolved. This CDR3 is 12 amino acids long. The germline CDR1 and CDR2 sequences are DFQATT and SNEGSKA (reference sequence). Trimming removed 3 bases from V and 4 bases from J, with 8 bases in between. The CDR3 coding sequence is TGCAGTGCTAGTTACGTGGCAGATACGCAGTATTTT. Amino acid sequence: CSASYVADTQYF.

The rearrangement uses TRBV21-1 and TRBJ1-5; the table calls TRBD1, which could not be checked here. TRBV21-1 is annotated as a pseudogene. The CDR3 extends over 15 amino acids. The CDR3 DNA is TGTGCCAGCAGCAAGAACAGGGGATCCAATCAGCCCCAGCATTTT. This translates into CASSKNRGSNQPQHF.

The chain carries TRBV9 and TRBJ2-3; tentatively, D is TRBD2 (5 bases). Germline CDR1 SGDLS, CDR2 YYNGEE. This CDR3 is built from 13 residues. Deletions cut 0 bases from V and 3 bases from J, with 5 bases between. The CDR3 region has the DNA TGTGCCAGCAGCGTAGGGAGGACAGATACGCAGTATTTT. Its protein is CASSVGRTDTQYF.